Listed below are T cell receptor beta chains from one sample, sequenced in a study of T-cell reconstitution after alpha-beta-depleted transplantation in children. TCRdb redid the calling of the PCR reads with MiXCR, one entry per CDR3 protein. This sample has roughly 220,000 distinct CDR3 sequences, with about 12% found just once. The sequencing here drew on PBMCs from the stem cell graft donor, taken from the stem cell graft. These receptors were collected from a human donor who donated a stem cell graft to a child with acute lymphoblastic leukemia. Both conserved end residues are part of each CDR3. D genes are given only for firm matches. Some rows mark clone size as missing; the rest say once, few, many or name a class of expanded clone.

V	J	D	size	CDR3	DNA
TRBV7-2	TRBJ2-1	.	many	CASSPGSYNEQFF	TGTGCCAGCAGCCCTGGGTCCTACAATGAGCAGTTCTTC
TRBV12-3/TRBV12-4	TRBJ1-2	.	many	CASSGGVGGYTF	TGTGCCAGCAGTGGGGGGGTGGGCGGCTACACCTTC
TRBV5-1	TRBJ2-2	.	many	CASSAGQNTGELFF	TGCGCCAGCAGCGCTGGACAGAACACCGGGGAGCTGTTTTTT
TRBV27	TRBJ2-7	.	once	CASSKGREQYF	TGTGCCAGCAGCAAGGGGCGTGAGCAGTACTTC
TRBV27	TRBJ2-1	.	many	CASSSGTLNEQFF	TGTGCCAGCAGTTCCGGGACACTGAATGAGCAGTTCTTC
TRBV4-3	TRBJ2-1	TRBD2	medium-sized	CASSQDPSGGYNEQFF	TGCGCCAGCAGCCAAGATCCTAGCGGGGGTTACAATGAGCAGTTCTTC
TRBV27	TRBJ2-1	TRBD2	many	CASSLKGKRGASSYNEQFF	TGTGCCAGCAGTTTAAAAGGAAAGCGGGGGGCGAGCTCCTACAATGAGCAGTTCTTC
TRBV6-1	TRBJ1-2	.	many	CASRQARSGVIDGYTF	TGTGCCAGCAGACAGGCGAGATCAGGAGTGATCGATGGCTACACCTTC
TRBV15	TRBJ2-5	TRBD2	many	CATSRDRGLAYF	TGTGCCACCAGCAGAGATCGTGGACTAGCGTACTTC
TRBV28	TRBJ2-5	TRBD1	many	CASSLSLSRGRETQYF	TGTGCCAGCAGTTTATCCCTAAGCAGGGGGCGAGAGACCCAGTACTTC
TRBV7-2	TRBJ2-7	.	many	CASSSPGTFYEQYF	TGTGCCAGCAGCTCCCCCGGGACTTTCTACGAGCAGTACTTC
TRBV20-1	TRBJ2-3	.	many	CSASGSRFTDTQYF	TGCAGTGCTAGCGGGAGTCGATTCACAGATACGCAGTATTTT
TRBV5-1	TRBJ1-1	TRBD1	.	CASSLRTGGTFTEAFF	TGCGCCAGCAGCCTAAGGACAGGGGGTACCTTCACTGAAGCTTTCTTT
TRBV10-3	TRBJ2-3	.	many	CAISESQGPGDTQYF	TGTGCCATCAGTGAGTCGCAGGGCCCGGGCGATACGCAGTATTTT
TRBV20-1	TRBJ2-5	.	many	CSARGPFGETQYF	TGCAGTGCTAGGGGCCCATTCGGAGAGACCCAGTACTTC
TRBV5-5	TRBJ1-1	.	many	CASSLGWGRVNTEAFF	TGTGCCAGCAGCTTGGGCTGGGGCAGGGTGAACACTGAAGCTTTCTTT
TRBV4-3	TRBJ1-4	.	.	CASSQEVEWGEKLFF	TGCGCCAGCAGCCAAGAGGTTGAGTGGGGGGAAAAACTGTTTTTT
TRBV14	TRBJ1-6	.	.	CASSPRRGVYNSPLHF	TGTGCCAGCAGCCCCAGAAGGGGTGTCTATAATTCACCCCTCCACTTT
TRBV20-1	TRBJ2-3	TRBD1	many	CSAQGVTQYF	TGCAGTGCTCAGGGGGTTACGCAGTATTTT
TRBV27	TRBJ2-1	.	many	CASSLGGGDFYNEQFF	TGTGCCAGCAGTTTAGGGGGAGGAGATTTTTACAATGAGCAGTTCTTC
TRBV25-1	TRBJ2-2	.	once	CASSSTPLELFF	TGTGCCAGCAGTAGCACGCCCCTGGAGCTGTTTTTT
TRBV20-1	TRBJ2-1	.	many	CSASIAAEQFF	TGCAGTGCTAGTATCGCGGCTGAGCAGTTCTTC